Below are 26 T cell receptor beta chains sequenced from a single sample in a study of neoadjuvant anti-PD-1 for oral cavity cancer. As to time point: after neoadjuvant nivolumab, at surgical resection. Here immunoSEQ multiplex PCR was the method, and the copy in TCRdb shows in-frame clones only, minus some. Here the sample spans tens of thousands of clones, around 79% being singletons. The sample consisted of PBMCs, taken after nivolumab (anti-PD-1) treatment. These receptor sequences come from a person aged 35-79 years with oral cavity squamous cell carcinoma.

This rearrangement joins TRBV6-5 to TRBJ1-1; no clear D. CDR3 length: 14 amino acids. V lost 5 bases to trimming and J lost 1 base, with 11 bases between them. CDR1 and CDR2 from the germline V gene are MNHEY and SVGAGI. The CDR3 coding sequence is TGTGCCAGCAGTCTCCGGACGGGGAACACTGAAGCTTTCTTT. Its translation: CASSLRTGNTEAFF.

The V and J genes are TRBV10-2 and TRBJ2-7; weak D call: TRBD2 (6 bases). The germline V and J ends were trimmed by 6 bases and 2 bases, with 11 bases remaining between them. The germline V gene has CDR1 WSHSY and CDR2 SAAADI. This CDR3 is built from 13 residues. DNA for the CDR3: TGCGCCAGCAGGAGCGGGCCGACCTACGAGCAGTACTTC. Translating it yields CASRSGPTYEQYF.

The V gene is TRBV7-7, the J gene TRBJ2-7; 7 positions match TRBD1. V dropped 5 bases and J dropped 6; count of bases not matched to a gene: 10. This CDR3 has 14 residues. CDR1 is SSHAT and CDR2 is FNYEAQ in the germline V gene (reference sequence). CDR3 nucleotide sequence: TGTGCCAGCAGCCACCCGGGACAGCTGGCCGAGCAGTACTTC. This sequence encodes CASSHPGQLAEQYF.

The genes are TRBV5-1 and TRBJ2-2; 13 bases line up with TRBD2. The V and J ends lost 4 bases and 2 bases, in that order; junction bases with no gene match: 2. Germline CDR1 is SGHRS and CDR2 is YFSETQ. The length of the CDR3 is 16 residues. The CDR3 DNA follows: TGCGCCAGCAGCGGGGGACTAGCGGGAAACACCGGGGAGCTGTTTTTT. Translating it yields CASSGGLAGNTGELFF.

Points on this clone: The germline gene is not matched at one end of the junction; a read error may be the cause. The chain combines TRBV29-1 with TRBJ1-2; TRBD1 is a possible D gene (6 bases). The germline V gene encodes CDR1 SQVTM and CDR2 ANQGSEA. The CDR3 is made up of 15 amino acids. CDR3 region: CSVQDDRRGAYGYTF. In DNA form, the CDR3 reads TGCAGCGTTCAAGATGACAGGAGAGGGGCGTATGGCTACACCTTC.

This rearrangement joins TRBV6-1 to TRBJ2-7; perhaps TRBD2 as D (6 bases). The CDR3 runs to 19 residues. V lost 3 bases to trimming and J lost 3 bases, with 27 bases between them. CDR1 is MNHNS and CDR2 is SASEGT in the germline V gene. In DNA form, the CDR3 reads TGTGCCAGCAGTGATGGCGGGGATGCCCCCCTGAACGGCGACTACGAGCAGTACTTC. Translation gives CASSDGGDAPLNGDYEQYF.

This clone was seen a single time. The chain joins TRBV19 to TRBJ1-4; D might be TRBD1 (5 bases). Deletions cut 0 bases from V and 5 bases from J, with 10 bases between. The CDR3 consists of 15 residues. In germline, CDR1 is LNHDA, CDR2 SQIVND (reference sequence). This CDR3 is CASSIDGGFNEKLFF. The CDR3 DNA follows: TGTGCCAGTAGTATAGACGGGGGGTTCAATGAAAAACTGTTTTTT. The variable domain in full, with the rest retrieved from reference TRBV19 and TRBJ1-4, is DGGITQSPKYLFRKEGQNVTLSCEQNLNHDAMYWYRQDPGQGLRLIYYSQIVNDFQKGDIAEGYSVSREKKESFPLTVTSAQKNPTAFYLCASSIDGGFNEKLFFGSGTQLSVL.

Ten or more counts support this clone. The rearrangement links TRBV6-5 to TRBJ1-2; D is ambiguous. This CDR3 has 15 residues. Trimming stripped 7 bases from V and 2 bases from J, with 17 bases between. Looked up from germline, CDR1 is MNHEY and CDR2 is SVGAGI. The CDR3 sequence: CASTLLGGRNYGYTF. The CDR3 nucleotides read TGTGCCAGCACCTTGTTGGGCGGACGGAACTATGGCTACACCTTC.

The genes are TRBV9 and TRBJ2-2, with 14 bases that match TRBD2. The CDR3 loop spans 19 amino acids. J gave up 1 base and V 3 bases, and 8 bases lay outside the gene matches. Germline assignment: CDR1 SGDLS and CDR2 YYNGEE. CDR3 bases: TGTGCCAGCAGCGCCGGGACTAGCGGGAGTGTACAGAACACCGGGGAGCTGTTTTTT. Protein: CASSAGTSGSVQNTGELFF.

V is TRBV29-1 and J is TRBJ2-6; no clear D. The CDR3 contains 16 residues. Germline V gives CDR1 SQVTM, CDR2 ANQGSEA. V lost 5 bases and J 5 bases, leaving 19 bases between the germline ends. CDR3 region: CSVQCSIQSRANVLTF. The CDR3 nucleotides are TGCAGCGTTCAGTGCAGCATACAAAGTCGGGCCAACGTCCTGACTTTC.

V and J are TRBV20-1 and TRBJ2-7; no reliable D call. Looked up from germline, CDR1 is DFQATT and CDR2 is SNEGSKA (reference sequence). Deletions cut 4 bases from V and 6 bases from J, with 10 bases between. The CDR3 has 11 residues. The CDR3 loop is CSAMRTGEQYF. In DNA form, the CDR3 reads TGCAGTGCTATGAGGACGGGCGAGCAGTACTTC.

The chain combines TRBV5-1 with TRBJ2-1, with 7 bases aligning to TRBD1. CDR3 size: 14 residues. V lost 1 base and J lost 5; bases outside the gene matches: 3. The germline CDR1 and CDR2 sequences are SGHRS and YFSETQ. CDR3 bases: TGCGCCAGCAGCTTGACAGGGGCCCACAATGAGCAGTTCTTC. Translation gives CASSLTGAHNEQFF.

This rearrangement joins TRBV5-1 to TRBJ2-7; D is ambiguous. The germline V gene encodes CDR1 SGHRS and CDR2 YFSETQ. Trimming left V 4 bases short and J 1 base short, with 12 bases between. CDR3 length: 14 amino acids. In nucleotides, the CDR3 is TGCGCCAGCAGCCCCACCGGCTCTTCCTACGAGCAGTACTTC. This translates into CASSPTGSSYEQYF. Supplemented by reference TRBV5-1 and TRBJ2-7, the full variable domain reads KAGVTQTPRYLIKTRGQQVTLSCSPISGHRSVSWYQQTPGQGLQFLFEYFSETQRNKGNFPGRFSGRQFSNSRSEMNVSTLELGDSALYLCASSPTGSSYEQYFGPGTRLTVT.

The rearrangement links TRBV5-5 to TRBJ2-1; D is unclear. This CDR3 contains 15 residues. Germline CDR1 and CDR2: SGHKS and YYEKEE (reference sequence). With 2 bases removed from V and 4 bases from J, the gap between germline ends came to 13 bases. Here the CDR3 DNA reads TGTGCCAGCAGCTTAACAGCCACGTTTTACAATGAGCAGTTCTTC. Its protein is CASSLTATFYNEQFF.

This clone was counted once. This chain links TRBV27 with TRBJ2-2; no clear D. CDR1 is MNHEY and CDR2 is SMNVEV in the germline V gene (reference sequence). Trimming pared 7 bases from V and 4 bases from J, leaving 4 bases between. The CDR3 consists of 11 residues. CDR3 residues: CASTSTGELFF. In nucleotides, the CDR3 is TGTGCCAGCACCTCCACCGGGGAGCTGTTTTTT.

The J gene is TRBJ2-1, the V gene TRBV29-1; no firm D call. The V end lost 7 bases, the J end lost 7 bases, and 8 bases lay between the germline ends. This CDR3 has 10 residues. Looked up from germline, CDR1 is SQVTM and CDR2 is ANQGSEA. For the CDR3, the DNA is TGCAGCGCAGTAATAAATGAGCAGTTCTTC. This translates into CSAVINEQFF.

The chain couples TRBV6-6 to TRBJ1-2; D not certain. The germline V and J ends were trimmed by 8 bases and 3 bases, with 13 bases remaining between them. Germline V CDR1 and CDR2: MNHNY, SVGAGI (reference sequence). This CDR3 has 13 amino acids. CDR3 bases: TGTGCCAGCTTAAATCGCCCGGACTATGGCTACACCTTC. Protein: CASLNRPDYGYTF.

This clone was seen just once. The chain joins TRBV6-6 to TRBJ1-1, with D tentatively TRBD1 (5 bases). The germline V gene encodes CDR1 MNHNY and CDR2 SVGAGI (reference sequence). This CDR3 is built from 15 residues. V lost 5 bases, J lost 3 bases, and 16 bases lay in between. The CDR3 loop is CASSRGIVGYTEAFF. DNA for the CDR3: TGTGCCAGCAGTCGGGGCATCGTGGGATACACTGAAGCTTTCTTT.

The chain is built from TRBV11-2 and TRBJ2-5; D may match TRBD1 or TRBD2 (5 bases each). Trimming pared 5 bases from V and 7 bases from J, leaving 14 bases between. This CDR3 is 13 amino acids long. In germline, CDR1 is SGHAT, CDR2 FQNNGV. The DNA for the CDR3 is TGTGCCAGCAGCCTATCCGGGGCCCTGACCCAGTACTTC. The encoded protein is CASSLSGALTQYF.

The V and J genes are TRBV19 and TRBJ1-3; 9 positions agree with TRBD1. V was pared by 8 bases and J by 0 bases, with 11 bases of the junction left unmatched. The CDR3 spans 17 residues. The V gene's germline CDR1 is LNHDA and CDR2 SQIVND (reference sequence). CDR3 coding DNA: TGTGCCAGTTGCTTTCGGACAGGGGCCTACTCTGGAAACACCATATATTTT. It is translated as CASCFRTGAYSGNTIYF.

This rearrangement joins TRBV4-1 to TRBJ2-7; D unresolved. The CDR3 sequence is 17 residues long. The V gene's germline CDR1 is MGHRA and CDR2 YSYEKL. The ends were cut back, 3 bases at V and 5 bases at J, with 23 bases in the middle. CDR3 region: CASSQVLGAGLMDEQYF. Written as DNA, the CDR3 is TGCGCCAGCAGCCAGGTCCTGGGCGCTGGCCTTATGGACGAGCAGTACTTC.

This chain uses TRBV28 with TRBJ2-7, with D possibly being TRBD1 (6 bases). V lost 2 bases, J lost 7 bases, and 9 bases lay in between. The CDR3 is 12 amino acids. CDR1 is MDHEN and CDR2 is SYDVKM in the germline V gene. CDR3 nucleotides: TGTGCCAGCAGTTTAGCCAGGGGAGAGCAGTACTTC. Its protein product is CASSLARGEQYF.

V gene TRBV7-2 combines with J gene TRBJ1-1; D is possibly TRBD1 (5 bases). V was shortened by 4 bases and J by 5 bases, with 11 bases between the two germline ends. Germline CDR1 is SGHTA and CDR2 is FQGNSA. The CDR3 spans 13 residues. CDR3 coding DNA: TGTGCCAGCAGCTCCGCTAAGGGGACTGAAGCTTTCTTT. The encoded protein is CASSSAKGTEAFF.

The chain links TRBV11-2 to TRBJ1-6; D gene unclear. This CDR3 region has 13 residues. Trimming took off 0 bases at V and 9 bases at J, with 6 bases between the two ends. Germline CDR1 and CDR2: SGHAT and FQNNGV. The CDR3 DNA is TGTGCCAGCAGCTTAGAATCCAGTTCACCCCTCCACTTT. This gives the protein CASSLESSSPLHF.

V gene TRBV19 combines with J gene TRBJ1-2, with a weak D call TRBD1 (5 bases). Germline CDR1 is LNHDA and CDR2 is SQIVND (reference sequence). V lost 8 bases, J lost 4 bases, and 14 bases lay in between. This CDR3 has 13 amino acids. CDR3 sequence (DNA): TGTGCCAGTCTTTGGGGGATCGGCTATGGCTACACCTTC. Translated, it gives CASLWGIGYGYTF.

The rearrangement uses TRBV30 and TRBJ1-3, with 9 positions matching TRBD1. Trimming removed 3 bases from V and 1 base from J; junction bases left unmatched: 19. Per the germline V gene, CDR1 is GTSNPN and CDR2 is SVGIG (reference sequence). The CDR3 has 20 residues. The CDR3 here is CAWSFRDRAPQPASGNTIYF. In nucleotides, the CDR3 is TGTGCCTGGAGCTTCCGGGACAGGGCCCCCCAACCCGCTTCTGGAAACACCATATATTTT.